This T cell receptor (beta chain) is from a study of blood T cells in healthy people across ages. Broader study findings: Naive CD4+ cells and diversity were both higher in long-lived donors than in aged donors. Any changes in expanded clonotypes were possibly confounded, as donor CMV status remained unknown.

CDR1 SQVTM and CDR2 ANQGSEA come from the germline V gene. V gave up 7 bases and J gave up 9 bases, with 13 bases separating them. The CDR3 extends over 11 amino acids. A J-beta primer mix and a sample-barcoded 5' primer were used in a second PCR of roughly 6 to 11 cycles. The template-switch adaptor was a 5' adaptor with 12 random nucleotides. It tagged each cDNA molecule. From the 5' RACE reads, TCRdb called clonotypes with MiXCR, one entry per CDR3 protein. This sample yields 1.5 million to 2 million distinct CDR3 sequences, of which about 31% are seen a single time; approximately 10% belongs to the top ten. Aged about 6 to 100, donors were systemically healthy Caucasians from Russia. This clonotype was seen ten or more times. Its antigen is currently unknown.

This chain links TRBV29-1 with TRBJ2-1, with D maybe TRBD2 (5 bases). Source material: blood. This clonotype was sampled from a woman younger than 45 in good health. CDR3 nucleotides: TGCAGCGGAACTAGAACGGCTGAGCAGTTCTTC. Protein: CSGTRTAEQFF.